The 10 T cell receptor beta chains below were found in one sample sequenced in a study of T cell changes during pregnancy in multiple sclerosis. Method: immunoSEQ multiplex PCR; TCRdb's copy keeps in-frame clones and lacks some. The table has 60,000 to 75,000 clones, roughly 90% seen once. Sequences were derived from peripheral blood, sampled in the second trimester of pregnancy. These receptors all stem from a female donor with multiple sclerosis, enrolled in a pregnancy study.

Here the CDR3 DNA reads TGTGCCAGCAGCTTAACACGACTAGCGGGAGCCACCGGGGAGCTGTTTTTT. It translates to CASSLTRLAGATGELFF. The chain is built from TRBV7-3 and TRBJ2-2, with 12 positions matching TRBD2. Germline values: CDR1 SGHTA, CDR2 FQGTGA. CDR3 length: 17 amino acids. V gave up 0 bases and J gave up 4 bases; unmatched junction bases: 3.

The DNA of the CDR3 is TGCGCCAGCAGCTTGATGGGCAAAGAGACCCAGTACTTC. Protein product: CASSLMGKETQYF. The chain has TRBV5-1 and TRBJ2-5; D uncertain. V gave up 1 base and J gave up 3 bases, with 7 bases separating them. Germline CDR1 is SGHRS and CDR2 is YFSETQ. This CDR3 has 13 residues.

V is TRBV5-8 and J is TRBJ1-5; maybe TRBD1 (5 bases). V was shortened by 3 bases and J by 2 bases, with 12 bases between the two germline ends. The CDR3 length is 15 residues. CDR1 and CDR2 (germline): SGHTS, YDEGEE. This CDR3 is CASSYRLEGNQPQHF. The CDR3 coding sequence is TGTGCCAGCAGCTACAGGTTGGAAGGCAATCAGCCCCAGCATTTT.

The chain employs TRBV29-1 and TRBJ2-1; 10 nucleotides align to TRBD1. The V gene end was trimmed by 5 bases and the J gene end by 9 bases; junction bases not matched to a gene: 7. This CDR3 has 13 amino acids. Germline V gives CDR1 SQVTM, CDR2 ANQGSEA. CDR3 sequence reads: CSVRGQGNGEQFF. The CDR3, as DNA: TGCAGCGTTAGGGGACAGGGGAATGGTGAGCAGTTCTTC.

V and J are TRBV7-6 and TRBJ2-7; 12 bases align to TRBD2. The CDR3 covers 15 residues. Germline V gives CDR1 SGHVS, CDR2 FNYEAQ. V was pared by 5 bases and J by 4 bases, with 6 bases of the junction left unmatched. The CDR3 DNA sequence: TGTGCCAGCAGCCAACTAGCGGGGGGCAATTACGAGCAGTACTTC. Residues: CASSQLAGGNYEQYF.

The CDR3 is CASSFLGTDTQYF. CDR3 in DNA: TGTGCCAGCAGCTTTCTCGGCACAGATACGCAGTATTTT. J is TRBJ2-3 and V is TRBV11-1; no clear D. Trimming pared 3 bases from V and 1 base from J, leaving 5 bases between. The CDR3 extends over 13 amino acids. The V gene's germline CDR1 is SGHAT and CDR2 FQDESV (reference sequence).

V is TRBV10-1 and J is TRBJ1-4, with 8 nucleotides matching TRBD1. CDR1 is WNHNN, CDR2 SYGVQD, per germline (reference sequence). The length of the CDR3 is 16 residues. Unmatched junction bases numbered 8, after V lost 2 bases and J lost 6 bases. This CDR3 reads CASSEQLDRDDEKLFF. In DNA, the CDR3 is TGCGCCAGCAGTGAGCAACTGGACAGGGATGATGAAAAACTGTTTTTT.

In its sample, this clone was seen a few times. The chain recombines TRBV2 with TRBJ1-5; D perhaps matches TRBD1 (6 bases). Germline V gene sequence: CDR1 SNHLY, CDR2 FYNNEI. Trimming pared 5 bases from V and 9 bases from J, leaving 17 bases between. The CDR3 is 14 residues long. CDR3: CASSHPGGGRPQHF. The CDR3 DNA reads as TGTGCCAGCAGTCATCCGGGGGGCGGTCGGCCCCAGCATTTT. The variable domain in full, completed from reference TRBV2 and TRBJ1-5, reads EPEVTQTPSHQVTQMGQEVILRCVPISNHLYFYWYRQILGQKVEFLVSFYNNEISEKSEIFDDQFSVERPDGSNFTLKIRSTKLEDSAMYFCASSHPGGGRPQHFGDGTRLSIL.

V and J are TRBV19 and TRBJ2-7, with 10 bases aligning to TRBD1. From germline, CDR1 is LNHDA and CDR2 SQIVND (reference sequence). The ends lost 5 bases at V and 5 bases at J; junction bases unmatched: 12. The CDR3 contains 16 residues. The CDR3 DNA reads as TGTGCCAGTAGTCCCCCCCCGGGACAGGGGTTGGACGAGCAGTACTTC. It is translated as CASSPPPGQGLDEQYF.

The CDR3 reads CAWSLGQGTSGNTIYF. DNA for the CDR3: TGTGCCTGGAGCCTGGGACAGGGTACTTCTGGAAACACCATATATTTT. The rearrangement uses TRBV30 and TRBJ1-3; TRBD1 matches 9 bases. This CDR3 is 16 amino acids long. Germline V lookup: CDR1 GTSNPN, CDR2 SVGIG (reference sequence). V was pared by 3 bases and J by 1 base, with 7 bases of the junction left unmatched.